The 9 T cell receptor beta chains given below trace back to one sample, sequenced in a study of blood T cell repertoires in COVID-19. Using immunoSEQ multiplex PCR, the repertoire was profiled, and TCRdb retains in-frame clones only, with some absent. The sample consists of 200,000 to 300,000 clones, roughly 86% of them appearing once. The source material was PBMCs or T cells enriched from blood (not recorded which). These receptor sequences come from a young woman who had recovered from COVID-19.

V and J are TRBV7-8 and TRBJ2-2; a weak D match, TRBD1 (6 bases). V was pared by 2 bases and J by 4 bases, with 20 bases between. This CDR3 has 18 residues. CDR1 and CDR2 (germline): SGHVS, FQNEAQ. In nucleotides, the CDR3 is TGTGCCAGCAGCTTAAGATTCGCCAGGGGCGCGGGCACCGGGGAGCTGTTTTTT. It translates to CASSLRFARGAGTGELFF.

The chain is built from TRBV19 and TRBJ1-1; D is possibly TRBD1 (5 bases). Germline CDR1 is LNHDA and CDR2 is SQIVND (reference sequence). V lost 6 bases, J lost 1 base, and 33 bases lay in between. The CDR3 has 21 amino acids. The CDR3 sequence: CASRRRTTLAVRTIWNTEAFF. Written as DNA, the CDR3 is TGTGCCAGTAGACGCCGGACAACCTTAGCGGTAAGGACGATATGGAACACTGAAGCTTTCTTT.

This chain links TRBV9 with TRBJ2-1, with 9 bases identical to TRBD2. With V trimmed by 4 bases and J by 3 bases, 8 bases remained unmatched. Germline CDR1 is SGDLS and CDR2 is YYNGEE. There are 16 residues in the CDR3. As DNA, the CDR3 is TGTGCCAGCAGCTACCAACTAGCGGGCAGCTACAATGAGCAGTTCTTC. Protein: CASSYQLAGSYNEQFF.

This chain connects TRBV7-6 to TRBJ2-1; TRBD2 matches at 10 bases. This CDR3 is built from 16 residues. CDR1 is SGHVS and CDR2 is FNYEAQ in the germline V gene. V dropped 6 bases and J dropped 4; count of bases not matched to a gene: 9. The CDR3 here is CASSIHSGGRYNEQFF. The DNA for the CDR3 is TGTGCCAGCAGTATTCATAGCGGGGGGAGGTACAATGAGCAGTTCTTC.

The genes are TRBV28 and TRBJ1-2; 7 bases are shared with TRBD1. CDR3 length: 14 amino acids. Germline loops: CDR1 MDHEN, CDR2 SYDVKM. V was clipped by 4 bases and J by 2 bases; unmatched bases: 4. The CDR3, as DNA: TGTGCCAGCAGTTCGGGACAGAGAAACTATGGCTACACCTTC. Protein product: CASSSGQRNYGYTF.

The chain joins TRBV18 to TRBJ1-3; D is possibly TRBD1 (5 bases). Germline CDR1 reads KGHSH; CDR2 reads LQKENI. Trimming stripped 4 bases from V and 2 bases from J, with 9 bases between. The CDR3 totals 14 residues. The CDR3 loop reads CASSQQVTGNTIYF. CDR3 bases: TGTGCCAGCTCACAACAGGTTACTGGAAACACCATATATTTT. The variable domain in full, with the rest retrieved from reference TRBV18 and TRBJ1-3, is NAGVMQNPRHLVRRRGQEARLRCSPMKGHSHVYWYRQLPEEGLKFMVYLQKENIIDESGMPKERFSAEFPKEGPSILRIQQVVRGDSAAYFCASSQQVTGNTIYFGEGSWLTVV.

V is TRBV15 and J is TRBJ2-1; 7 bases are a match to TRBD2. Germline V lookup: CDR1 LNHNV, CDR2 YYDKDF (reference sequence). Trimming took 6 bases from V and 2 from J; bases not matched to a gene: 7. The CDR3 contains 15 residues. CDR3 DNA sequence: TGTGCCACCAGGTCCCAAGCGGGAACCTACAATGAGCAGTTCTTC. The encoded protein is CATRSQAGTYNEQFF.

As to this clone: This specimen includes other DNA sequences encoding the same CDR3. The chain carries TRBV11-2 and TRBJ1-2; D unclear. V dropped 1 base and J dropped 1 base, with 7 bases sitting between them. The CDR3 covers 14 residues. Germline lookup yields CDR1 SGHAT and CDR2 FQNNGV. The CDR3 coding sequence is TGTGCCAGCAGCTTAGTTAACAGTAACTATGGCTACACCTTC. This sequence encodes CASSLVNSNYGYTF.

V is TRBV25-1 and J is TRBJ1-2; TRBD1 agrees at 10 bases. Unmatched junction bases numbered 7, after V lost 6 bases and J lost 9 bases. CDR3 length: 13 residues. CDR1 is MGHDK, CDR2 SYGVNS, per germline. Here the CDR3 reads CASSGTGEGSYTF. In DNA form, the CDR3 reads TGTGCCAGCAGCGGGACAGGGGAGGGAAGCTACACCTTC.